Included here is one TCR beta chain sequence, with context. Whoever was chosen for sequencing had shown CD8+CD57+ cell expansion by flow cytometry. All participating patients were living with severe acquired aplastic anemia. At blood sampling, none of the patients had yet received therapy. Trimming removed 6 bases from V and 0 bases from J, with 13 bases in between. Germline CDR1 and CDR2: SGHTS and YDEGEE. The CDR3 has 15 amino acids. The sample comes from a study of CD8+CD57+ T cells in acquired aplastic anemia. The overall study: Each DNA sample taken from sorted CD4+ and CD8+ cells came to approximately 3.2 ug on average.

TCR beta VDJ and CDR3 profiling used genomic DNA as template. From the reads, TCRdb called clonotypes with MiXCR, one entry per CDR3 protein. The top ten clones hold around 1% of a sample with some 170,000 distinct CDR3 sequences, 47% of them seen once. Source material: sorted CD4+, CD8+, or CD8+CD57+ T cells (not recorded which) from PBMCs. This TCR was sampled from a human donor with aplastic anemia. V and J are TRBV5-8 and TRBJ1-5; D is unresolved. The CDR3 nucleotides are TGTGCCAGCACCCCCAGTAGCAGTAGCAATCAGCCCCAGCATTTT. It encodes CASTPSSSSNQPQHF. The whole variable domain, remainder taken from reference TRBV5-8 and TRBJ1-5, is EAGVTQSPTHLIKTRGQQATLRCSPISGHTSVYWYQQALGLGLQFLLWYDEGEERNRGNFPPRFSGRQFPNYSSELNVNALELEDSALYLCASTPSSSSNQPQHFGDGTRLSIL.